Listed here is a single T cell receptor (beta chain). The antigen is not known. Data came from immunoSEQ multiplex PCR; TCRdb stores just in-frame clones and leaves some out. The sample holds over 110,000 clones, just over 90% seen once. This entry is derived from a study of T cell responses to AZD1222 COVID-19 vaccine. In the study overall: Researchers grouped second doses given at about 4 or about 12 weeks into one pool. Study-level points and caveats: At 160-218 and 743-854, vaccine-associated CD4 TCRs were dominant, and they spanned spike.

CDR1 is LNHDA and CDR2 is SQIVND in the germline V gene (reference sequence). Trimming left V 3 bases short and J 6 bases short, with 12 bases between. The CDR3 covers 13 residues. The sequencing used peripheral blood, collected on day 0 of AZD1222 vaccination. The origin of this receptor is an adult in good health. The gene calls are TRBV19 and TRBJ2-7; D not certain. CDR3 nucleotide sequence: TGTGCCAGTAGTATCTCCCCGCGCACCGAGCAGTACTTC. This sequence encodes CASSISPRTEQYF.